One and the same sample provided the 32 T cell receptor beta chains below, sequenced in a study of STAT5B mutations in CD4+ large granular lymphocyte leukemia. Repertoires were generated with immunoSEQ multiplex PCR, while TCRdb's copy carries only in-frame clones and drops some. The sample carries fewer than 50,000 clones, roughly 80% recorded once. Sequenced material: CD4+ T cells from blood buffy coats. The receptors derive from a human donor in good health.

This rearrangement joins TRBV5-1 to TRBJ2-1, with 11 bases that match TRBD2. The germline gives CDR1 SGHRS, CDR2 YFSETQ. The CDR3 has 14 amino acids. V dropped 0 bases and J dropped 9; count of bases not matched to a gene: 2. The CDR3 reads CASSLGLAGTEQFF. The CDR3 DNA reads TGCGCCAGCAGCTTGGGACTAGCGGGAACTGAGCAGTTCTTC.

This chain links TRBV30 with TRBJ2-5; maybe TRBD1 (6 bases). CDR3 length: 16 residues. In germline, CDR1 is GTSNPN, CDR2 SVGIG (reference sequence). Between the trimmed V and J ends, which lost 0 bases and 5 bases, there was a span of 19 bases. CDR3 nucleotides: TGTGCCTGGAGTGTGTTTAGAACAGGGACGGGGGAGACCCAGTACTTC. It encodes CAWSVFRTGTGETQYF.

The V and J genes are TRBV11-2 and TRBJ2-1; D unresolved. CDR1 SGHAT and CDR2 FQNNGV come from the germline V gene. Trimming shortened V by 0 bases and J by 7 bases, and 7 bases separated the two germline ends. The CDR3 has 13 amino acids. The CDR3 DNA reads TGTGCCAGCAGCTTAGATCAGGTAAATGAGCAGTTCTTC. Amino acid sequence: CASSLDQVNEQFF.

The genes are TRBV6-5 and TRBJ2-1; D is possibly TRBD2 (5 bases). CDR1 MNHEY and CDR2 SVGAGI come from the germline V gene. The CDR3 totals 13 residues. Trimming stripped 6 bases from V and 12 bases from J, with 18 bases between. The CDR3 DNA follows: TGTGCCAGCAGAAATCCCCTGGAGGTGGGGCAGTTCTTC. This codes for CASRNPLEVGQFF.

The chain has TRBV5-1 and TRBJ2-5; the D is unclear. The J call is uncertain, as TRBJ2-7 better fits the DNA end. The CDR3 totals 15 residues. Per germline, CDR1 SGHRS and CDR2 YFSETQ. CDR3 protein: CASSRIVSSSYEQYF. The CDR3 nucleotides read TGCGCCAGCAGCCGAATAGTCTCCAGCTCCTACGAGCAGTACTTC.

V usage is TRBV2 and J usage is TRBJ1-3; tentative D call: TRBD1 (6 bases). V was shortened by 3 bases and J by 5 bases, with 11 bases between the two germline ends. Germline-derived CDR1 and CDR2 are SNHLY and FYNNEI. CDR3 size: 14 residues. CDR3 sequence reads: CASSDGGSRNTIYF. The CDR3, as DNA: TGTGCCAGCAGTGACGGGGGCAGTCGAAACACCATATATTTT.

This rearrangement joins TRBV5-5 to TRBJ2-5; tentative D call: TRBD2 (6 bases). Germline CDR1 SGHKS, CDR2 YYEKEE (reference sequence). The CDR3 contains 17 residues. V gave up 0 bases and J gave up 5 bases, with 20 bases separating them. The CDR3 region has the DNA TGTGCCAGCAGCTTGGATGGGCGAGGGACGCGGGGTGAGACCCAGTACTTC. This codes for CASSLDGRGTRGETQYF.

The rearrangement uses TRBV7-9 and TRBJ1-1; a possible D gene is TRBD1 (6 bases). There are 14 residues in the CDR3. Germline assignment: CDR1 SEHNR and CDR2 FQNEAQ (reference sequence). V was shortened by 3 bases and J by 3 bases, with 11 bases between the two germline ends. The CDR3 DNA reads TGTGCCAGCAGCTTGGGGGGGGCCTACACTGAAGCTTTCTTT. Its protein product is CASSLGGAYTEAFF.

V gene TRBV10-3 combines with J gene TRBJ2-7, with TRBD2 matching 11 bases. The CDR3 covers 15 residues. The V gene's germline CDR1 is ENHRY and CDR2 SYGVKD. The trim removed 3 bases at V and 0 bases at J, leaving 1 base unmatched. CDR3 protein: CAISDSGGASYEQYF. The CDR3 region has the DNA TGTGCCATCAGTGATAGCGGGGGGGCCTCCTACGAGCAGTACTTC.

The genes are TRBV28 and TRBJ1-5; the D gene is possibly TRBD1 (6 bases). V was shortened by 6 bases and J by 6 bases, with 18 bases between the two germline ends. Germline V gene data show CDR1 as MDHEN and CDR2 as SYDVKM. This CDR3 is 15 amino acids long. The CDR3 loop reads CASSPGRGVSQPQHF. DNA of the CDR3: TGTGCCAGCAGCCCCGGTAGGGGGGTTAGTCAGCCCCAGCATTTT.

This rearrangement joins TRBV7-6 to TRBJ1-1, with 8 bases identical to TRBD1. This CDR3 region has 13 residues. Trimming took 5 bases from V and 3 from J; bases not matched to a gene: 2. In germline, CDR1 is SGHVS, CDR2 FNYEAQ. CDR3 nucleotide sequence: TGTGCCAGCAGCAAACAGGGGGACACTGAAGCTTTCTTT. Its protein is CASSKQGDTEAFF.

CDR3 sequence reads: CATSRAPRTDSVNEQFF. The CDR3 nucleotides are TGTGCCACCAGCAGAGCCCCCAGGACGGACAGTGTCAATGAGCAGTTCTTC. The rearrangement uses TRBV15 and TRBJ2-1, with a weak D call TRBD1 (6 bases). CDR3 length: 17 amino acids. Trimming took off 1 base at V and 6 bases at J, with 19 bases between the two ends. In germline, CDR1 is LNHNV, CDR2 YYDKDF (reference sequence).

The V and J genes are TRBV13 and TRBJ2-7; 10 positions agree with TRBD1. Trimming at V came to 5 bases and at J to 3 bases, leaving 4 bases not matched to a gene. CDR3 length equals 14 residues. Looked up from germline, CDR1 is PRHDT and CDR2 is FYEKMQ (reference sequence). The CDR3 DNA follows: TGTGCCAGCAGCCTGGGACAGGGGCTCTACGAGCAGTACTTC. It translates to CASSLGQGLYEQYF.

The CDR3 DNA reads as TGTGCCAGCAGCCACCTCGGGCGGGGCACTGAAGCTTTCTTT. This sequence encodes CASSHLGRGTEAFF. The V gene is TRBV7-3, the J gene TRBJ1-1; no reliable D call. Trimming took 5 bases from V and 4 from J, leaving 14 bases between them. CDR1 SGHTA and CDR2 FQGTGA come from the germline V gene. The CDR3 is made up of 14 amino acids.

The chain recombines TRBV12-5 with TRBJ2-6; D ambiguous. Germline V gene sequence: CDR1 LGHNT, CDR2 FRNRAP. V was pared by 0 bases and J by 1 base, with 7 bases between. The length of the CDR3 is 16 residues. Written as DNA, the CDR3 is TGTGCTAGTGGTTTGGTATTAACGTCTGGGGCCAACGTCCTGACTTTC. Translation gives CASGLVLTSGANVLTF.

This chain links TRBV6-6 with TRBJ1-2; TRBD1 might be the D (6 bases). CDR3 size: 14 residues. V was shortened by 2 bases and J by 3 bases, with 10 bases between the two germline ends. Germline V gene lookup returns CDR1 MNHNY and CDR2 SVGAGI (reference sequence). This CDR3 reads CASSYAGADYGYTF. As DNA, the CDR3 is TGTGCCAGCAGTTACGCAGGGGCTGACTATGGCTACACCTTC.

The genes are TRBV7-2 and TRBJ2-5; D gene uncertain. Germline CDR1 reads SGHTA; CDR2 reads FQGNSA. V lost 5 bases and J 3 bases, leaving 10 bases between the germline ends. The CDR3 length is 13 residues. Here the CDR3 reads CASSRGREETQYF. The CDR3 DNA sequence: TGTGCCAGCAGCCGCGGACGGGAAGAGACCCAGTACTTC.

J is TRBJ2-1 and V is TRBV4-1; D possibly uses TRBD1 or TRBD2 (6 bases each). Germline V lookup: CDR1 MGHRA, CDR2 YSYEKL. Trimming removed 4 bases at V and 0 bases at J, with 13 bases between. The CDR3 sequence is 16 residues long. This CDR3 is CASSLLGGSSYNEQFF. CDR3 bases: TGCGCCAGCAGCCTCCTAGGGGGGAGCTCCTACAATGAGCAGTTCTTC.

The chain carries TRBV5-1 and TRBJ2-7, with D possibly matching TRBD1 (5 bases). CDR3 length equals 14 residues. CDR1 and CDR2 (germline): SGHRS, YFSETQ. With 0 bases removed from V and 6 bases from J, the gap between germline ends came to 13 bases. CDR3 nucleotides: TGCGCCAGCAGCTTGGGGGGCAGGTATGGCGAGCAGTACTTC. Protein product: CASSLGGRYGEQYF.

The rearrangement links TRBV6-1 to TRBJ1-3; D unclear. Per germline, CDR1 MNHNS and CDR2 SASEGT. Trimming stripped 1 base from V and 3 bases from J, with 4 bases between. The CDR3 has 13 residues. The CDR3 protein is CASSEVYGNTIYF. For the CDR3, the DNA is TGTGCCAGCAGTGAAGTTTATGGAAACACCATATATTTT.

DNA for the CDR3: TGCAGCGTTGGTGTCATCAATGAGCAGTTCTTC. This translates into CSVGVINEQFF. This chain uses TRBV29-1 with TRBJ2-1; D remains ambiguous. Trimming stripped 4 bases from V and 6 bases from J, with 7 bases between. The germline V gene encodes CDR1 SQVTM and CDR2 ANQGSEA. The CDR3 length is 11 residues.

This clone was found once. This chain connects TRBV11-2 to TRBJ2-5; D gene uncertain. The V gene lost 1 base and the J gene lost 1 base, with 4 bases spanning the gap. Germline lookup yields CDR1 SGHAT and CDR2 FQNNGV. The CDR3 is 13 residues long. Here the CDR3 reads CASSLGAQETQYF. For the CDR3, the DNA is TGTGCCAGCAGCTTAGGGGCCCAAGAGACCCAGTACTTC.

This chain links TRBV19 with TRBJ1-5; weak D call: TRBD1 (5 bases). The CDR3 totals 13 residues. V lost 2 bases and J 6 bases, leaving 8 bases between the germline ends. The V gene's germline CDR1 is LNHDA and CDR2 SQIVND (reference sequence). CDR3 amino acids: CASSIMGLQPQHF. The CDR3 coding sequence is TGTGCCAGTAGTATAATGGGACTTCAGCCCCAGCATTTT.

This clone was recorded only once. The chain carries TRBV29-1 and TRBJ1-2; D perhaps matches TRBD1 (5 bases). V shed 0 bases and J shed 4 bases, with 30 bases lying between them. Germline values: CDR1 SQVTM, CDR2 ANQGSEA. CDR3 length equals 20 residues. CDR3: CSVEDRPWTHSIGRTYGYTF. CDR3 DNA: TGCAGCGTTGAAGATCGCCCGTGGACACACTCCATTGGCCGGACCTATGGCTACACCTTC.

V gene TRBV6-5 combines with J gene TRBJ2-7; no reliable D call. Germline-derived CDR1 and CDR2 are MNHEY and SVGAGI. The CDR3 sequence is 12 residues long. V shed 7 bases and J shed 6 bases, with 13 bases lying between them. The CDR3 coding sequence is TGTGCCAGCACCTCCTACAGATCCGAGCAGTACTTC. Translated, it gives CASTSYRSEQYF.

The chain recombines TRBV30 with TRBJ2-7, with 12 bases lining up with TRBD2. V was clipped by 6 bases and J by 3 bases; unmatched bases: 18. The CDR3 is made up of 18 amino acids. CDR1 GTSNPN and CDR2 SVGIG come from the germline V gene (reference sequence). For the CDR3, the DNA is TGTGCCTGCGCCCCCGTACCTAGCGGGAGGGCCGTTGGCTACGAGCAGTACTTC. Translation gives CACAPVPSGRAVGYEQYF.

This clone has a single count. This rearrangement joins TRBV7-8 to TRBJ1-2; 8 bases map to TRBD1. The CDR3 has 15 residues. The junction had 10 bases not matched to a gene; V was cut back by 5 bases and J by 5 bases. Per germline, CDR1 SGHVS and CDR2 FQNEAQ. The CDR3 DNA reads as TGTGCCAGCAGCGTGGACAGGGCAGTTGAGTATGGCTACACCTTC. It yields the protein CASSVDRAVEYGYTF.

The chain uses TRBV14 and TRBJ1-3; D is uncertain. The germline V gene has CDR1 SGHDN and CDR2 FVKESK. Trimming shortened V by 4 bases and J by 0 bases, and 7 bases separated the two germline ends. The CDR3 contains 14 residues. The CDR3 here is CASSPPGSGNTIYF. The CDR3 coding sequence is TGTGCCAGCAGCCCCCCGGGCTCTGGAAACACCATATATTTT.

The V call is TRBV7-3, the J call TRBJ2-3; weak D call: TRBD2 (6 bases). The CDR3 extends over 14 amino acids. Germline loops: CDR1 SGHTA, CDR2 FQGTGA. V was shortened by 2 bases and J by 3 bases, with 9 bases between the two germline ends. The CDR3 is CASSLAGPTDTQYF. The CDR3 DNA reads TGTGCCAGCAGCTTAGCGGGACCAACAGATACGCAGTATTTT. Full variable domain (rest looked up from reference TRBV7-3 and TRBJ2-3): GAGVSQTPSNKVTEKGKYVELRCDPISGHTALYWYRQSLGQGPEFLIYFQGTGAADDSGLPNDRFFAVRPEGSVSTLKIQRTERGDSAVYLCASSLAGPTDTQYFGPGTRLTVL.

The chain combines TRBV6-1 with TRBJ1-3, with no clear D. Germline V gives CDR1 MNHNS, CDR2 SASEGT. The CDR3 has 13 amino acids. V was trimmed by 4 bases and J by 4 bases, leaving 8 bases between them. This chain's CDR3 is CASSVPAGNTIYF. CDR3 nucleotides: TGTGCCAGCAGTGTTCCGGCAGGAAACACCATATATTTT.

The genes are TRBV25-1 and TRBJ2-3, with 13 bases aligning to TRBD2. The trim removed 4 bases at V and 4 bases at J, leaving 11 bases unmatched. Per the germline V gene, CDR1 is MGHDK and CDR2 is SYGVNS. This CDR3 contains 18 residues. The chain's CDR3 is CASSGLAGGHQAPDTQYF. The CDR3 coding sequence is TGTGCCAGCAGTGGACTAGCGGGGGGACATCAAGCCCCAGATACGCAGTATTTT.

V and J are TRBV19 and TRBJ1-6; D unresolved. Per germline, CDR1 LNHDA and CDR2 SQIVND (reference sequence). The length of the CDR3 is 16 residues. V was trimmed by 7 bases and J by 5 bases, leaving 18 bases between them. The CDR3 nucleotides are TGTGCCAGTACCGACTTAGGACGGCCCGATAATTCACCCCTCCACTTT. Its protein product is CASTDLGRPDNSPLHF.